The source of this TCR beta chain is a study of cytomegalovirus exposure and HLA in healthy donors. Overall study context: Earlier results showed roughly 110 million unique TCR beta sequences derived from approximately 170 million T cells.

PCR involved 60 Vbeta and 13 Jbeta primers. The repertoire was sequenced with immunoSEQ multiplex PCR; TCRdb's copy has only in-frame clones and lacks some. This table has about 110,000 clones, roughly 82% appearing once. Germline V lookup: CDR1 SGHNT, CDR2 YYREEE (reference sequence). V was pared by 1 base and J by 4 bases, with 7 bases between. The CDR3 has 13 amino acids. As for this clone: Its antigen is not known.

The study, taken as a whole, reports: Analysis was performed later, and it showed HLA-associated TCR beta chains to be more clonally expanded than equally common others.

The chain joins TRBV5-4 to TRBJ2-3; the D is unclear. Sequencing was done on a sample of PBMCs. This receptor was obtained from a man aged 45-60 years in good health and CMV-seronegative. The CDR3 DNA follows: TGTGCCAGCAGCTTGTGGCACGCAGATACGCAGTATTTT. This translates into CASSLWHADTQYF.